The 4 T cell receptor beta chains below all came from one sample that was sequenced in a study of healthy donors' naive CD4 and CD8 T cells. TCR libraries were built from about 520 ng of total RNA by linear amplification. Each CDR3 protein gets one entry after TCRdb re-called the reads with MiXCR. This sample has about 180,000 distinct CDR3 sequences; about 74% occur once, and the top ten carry roughly 2.4%. Sequencing was done on a sample of naive CD4+ and CD8+ T cells sorted from blood, pooled from several donors. All receptors come from a pool of human donors in good health; the sample pools cells from several healthy donors.

The chain has TRBV7-8 and TRBJ2-1, with TRBD2 identical over 10 bases. The germline V gene has CDR1 SGHVS and CDR2 FQNEAQ. This CDR3 has 14 residues. With 5 bases clipped from V and 8 bases from J, the junction kept 6 bases outside the gene matches. In DNA form, the CDR3 reads TGTGCCAGCAGCCCTAGCGGGAGAGGATATGAGCAGTTCTTC. Protein sequence: CASSPSGRGYEQFF.

The chain recombines TRBV30 with TRBJ1-5, with 9 bases lining up with TRBD1. This CDR3 is built from 15 residues. Trimming took 4 bases from V and 7 from J; bases not matched to a gene: 11. Germline V gene sequence: CDR1 GTSNPN, CDR2 SVGIG (reference sequence). The CDR3 region has the DNA TGTGCCTGGACCTCGGGACAGGGATATGGGCAGCCCCAGCATTTT. It encodes CAWTSGQGYGQPQHF.

This clonotype was detected only a few times. The chain uses TRBV19 and TRBJ1-1, with D tentatively TRBD1 (5 bases). Per germline, CDR1 LNHDA and CDR2 SQIVND (reference sequence). CDR3 length: 13 residues. V lost 3 bases to trimming and J lost 1 base, with 6 bases between them. Written as DNA, the CDR3 is TGTGCCAGTAGTATCAGGGAGAACACTGAAGCTTTCTTT. Translating gives CASSIRENTEAFF.

The genes are TRBV10-3 and TRBJ1-1, with unresolved D. Trimming shortened V by 2 bases and J by 1 base, and 11 bases separated the two germline ends. Per germline, CDR1 ENHRY and CDR2 SYGVKD. The CDR3 loop spans 15 amino acids. The CDR3 coding sequence is TGTGCCATCAGTGAGATGGCCTCCCCGAACACTGAAGCTTTCTTT. Protein: CAISEMASPNTEAFF.